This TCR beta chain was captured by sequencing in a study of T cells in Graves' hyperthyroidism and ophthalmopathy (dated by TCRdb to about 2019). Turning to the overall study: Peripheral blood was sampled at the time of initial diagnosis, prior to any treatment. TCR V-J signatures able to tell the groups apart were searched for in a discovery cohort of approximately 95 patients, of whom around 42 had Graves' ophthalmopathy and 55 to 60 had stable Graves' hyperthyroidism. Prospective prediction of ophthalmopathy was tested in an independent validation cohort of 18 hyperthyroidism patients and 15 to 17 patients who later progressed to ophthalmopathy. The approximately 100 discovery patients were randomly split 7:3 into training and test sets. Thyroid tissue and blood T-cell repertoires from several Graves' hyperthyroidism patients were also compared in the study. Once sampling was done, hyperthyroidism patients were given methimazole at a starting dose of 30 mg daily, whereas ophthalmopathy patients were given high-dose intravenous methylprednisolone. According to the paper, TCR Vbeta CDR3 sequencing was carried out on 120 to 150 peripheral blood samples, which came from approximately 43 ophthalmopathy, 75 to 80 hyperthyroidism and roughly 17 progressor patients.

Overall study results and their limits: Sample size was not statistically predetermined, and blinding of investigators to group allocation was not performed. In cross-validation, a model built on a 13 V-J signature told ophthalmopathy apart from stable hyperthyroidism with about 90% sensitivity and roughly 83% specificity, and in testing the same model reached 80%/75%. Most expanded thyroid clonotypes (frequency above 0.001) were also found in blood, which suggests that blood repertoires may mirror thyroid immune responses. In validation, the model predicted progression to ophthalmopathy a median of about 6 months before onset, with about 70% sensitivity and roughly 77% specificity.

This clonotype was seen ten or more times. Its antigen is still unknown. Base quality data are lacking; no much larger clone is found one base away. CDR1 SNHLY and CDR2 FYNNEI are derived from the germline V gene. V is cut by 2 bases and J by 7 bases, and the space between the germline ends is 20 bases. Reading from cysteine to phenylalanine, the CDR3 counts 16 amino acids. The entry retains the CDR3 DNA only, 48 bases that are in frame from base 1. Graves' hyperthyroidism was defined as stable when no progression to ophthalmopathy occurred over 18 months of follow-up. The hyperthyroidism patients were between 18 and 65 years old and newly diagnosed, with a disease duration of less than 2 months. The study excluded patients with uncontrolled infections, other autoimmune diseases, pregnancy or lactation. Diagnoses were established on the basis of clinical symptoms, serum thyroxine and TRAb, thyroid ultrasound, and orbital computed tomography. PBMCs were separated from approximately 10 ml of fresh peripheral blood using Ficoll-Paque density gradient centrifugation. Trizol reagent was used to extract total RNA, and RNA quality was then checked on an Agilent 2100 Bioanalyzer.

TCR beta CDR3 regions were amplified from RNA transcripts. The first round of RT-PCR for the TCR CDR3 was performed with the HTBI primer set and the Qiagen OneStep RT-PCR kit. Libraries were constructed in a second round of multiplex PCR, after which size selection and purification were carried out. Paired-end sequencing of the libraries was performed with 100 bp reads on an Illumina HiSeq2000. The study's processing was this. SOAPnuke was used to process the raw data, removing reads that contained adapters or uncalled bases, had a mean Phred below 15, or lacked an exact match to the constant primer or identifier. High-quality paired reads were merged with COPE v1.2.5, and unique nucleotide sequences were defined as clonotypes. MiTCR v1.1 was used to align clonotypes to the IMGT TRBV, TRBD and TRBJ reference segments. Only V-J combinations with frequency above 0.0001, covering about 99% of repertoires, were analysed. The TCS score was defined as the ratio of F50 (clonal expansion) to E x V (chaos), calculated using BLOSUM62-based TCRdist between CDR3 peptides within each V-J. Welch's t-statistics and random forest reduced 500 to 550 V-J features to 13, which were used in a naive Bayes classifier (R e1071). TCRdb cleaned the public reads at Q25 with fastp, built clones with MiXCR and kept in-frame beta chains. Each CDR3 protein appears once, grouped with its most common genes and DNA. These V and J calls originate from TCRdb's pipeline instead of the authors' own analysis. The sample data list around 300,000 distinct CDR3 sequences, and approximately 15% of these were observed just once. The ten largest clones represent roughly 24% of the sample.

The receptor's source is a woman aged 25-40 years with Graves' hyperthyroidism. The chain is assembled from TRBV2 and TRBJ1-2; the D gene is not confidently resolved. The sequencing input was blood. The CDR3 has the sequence CASSETVLGRPGGYTF. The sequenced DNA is TGTGCCAGCAGTGAAACGGTTCTAGGCAGACCCGGTGGCTACACCTTC. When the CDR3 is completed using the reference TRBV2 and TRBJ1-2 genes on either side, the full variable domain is EPEVTQTPSHQVTQMGQEVILRCVPISNHLYFYWYRQILGQKVEFLVSFYNNEISEKSEIFDDQFSVERPDGSNFTLKIRSTKLEDSAMYFCASSETVLGRPGGYTFGSGTRLTVV.